This T cell receptor beta chain was sequenced in a study of CDR3 diversity in severe acne. The sample holds many counts of this clonotype. One entry per CDR3 protein results from TCRdb running MiXCR on the PCR reads. The sample carries over 70,000 distinct CDR3 sequences, around 50% recorded once. J was trimmed by 2 bases and V by 6 bases; bases with no gene match: 11. Per germline, CDR1 MNHEY and CDR2 SVGAGI. The CDR3 has 16 amino acids. The sequenced material came from blood. V is TRBV6-5 and J is TRBJ1-2, with 8 bases lining up with TRBD1. This sequence originates from a male donor in good health, without acne. CDR3 sequence: CASSRTTGARNYGYTF. The CDR3, as DNA: TGTGCCAGCAGCCGAACGACAGGGGCTAGAAACTATGGCTACACCTTC.